This T cell receptor (beta chain) comes out of a study of cytomegalovirus exposure and HLA in healthy donors. Across the study: Among the approximately 400 donors who were genotyped, over 70% fell in the genetic ancestry cluster that is associated with self-reported Caucasian donors.

60 Vbeta and 13 Jbeta primers were used in PCR. Here immunoSEQ multiplex PCR was the method, and the copy in TCRdb shows in-frame clones only, minus some. In the table there are under 200,000 clones, approximately 70% of which are singletons. This CDR3 is 14 amino acids long. The V gene end was trimmed by 6 bases and the J gene end by 7 bases; junction bases not matched to a gene: 7. Germline V gene data show CDR1 as MNHEY and CDR2 as SMNVEV (reference sequence). About this clone itself: The antigen remains undetermined.

Study-level points and caveats: About 87% or about 30% of the time was how often most TCR beta V segments were productive, according to an earlier analysis. Follow-up analysis later connected one missense variant in DCLRE1C with trimming of TCR beta V- and J-genes. Later analysis revealed greater clonal expansion in HLA-associated TCR beta chains than in equally common others.

This receptor was taken from a middle-aged woman in good health and CMV-seropositive. The chain has TRBV27 and TRBJ1-2; 11 nucleotides align to TRBD1. Sequenced input: PBMCs. The CDR3: CASSRGQGACGYTF. CDR3 nucleotides: TGTGCCAGCAGCCGAGGACAGGGGGCCTGTGGCTACACCTTC.